This T cell receptor (beta chain) was sequenced during a study of blood T cells in healthy people across ages. Study-wide findings and caveats: The lack of PBMC sorting stopped any conclusive naive versus antigen-experienced comparison. Older age went with lower TCR beta diversity per million T cells, in a roughly linear way. In the absence of known donor CMV status, changes in expanded clonotypes were possibly confounded.

Concerning this clonotype itself: Its antigen is not identified.

Trimming shortened V by 0 bases and J by 6 bases, and 9 bases separated the two germline ends. CDR1 MGHRA and CDR2 YSYEKL come from the germline V gene. The CDR3 covers 14 residues. Sample-barcoded 5' priming and a J-beta primer mix drove a second PCR of roughly 6 to 12 cycles. Each cDNA molecule carried a tag from a template-switch adaptor that contained 12 random nucleotides. MiXCR, applied by TCRdb to the 5' RACE reads, yields one record per CDR3 protein. This sample has about 900,000 distinct CDR3 sequences, with 60% to 80% found just once. The gene calls are TRBV4-1 and TRBJ1-5; D not resolved. The sequenced sample was blood. This clonotype was obtained from a man aged 25-45 years in good health. CDR3 in amino acids: CASSQDRDIQPQHF. CDR3 in DNA: TGCGCCAGCAGCCAAGATAGAGACATTCAGCCCCAGCATTTT.